This T cell receptor (beta chain) was obtained from a study of STAT5B mutations in CD4+ large granular lymphocyte leukemia. Study observations and caveats: No patients shared main leukemic clonotypes, though less than 30% appeared at low frequency elsewhere.

Germline V gives CDR1 MNHNY, CDR2 SVGAGI (reference sequence). The CDR3 length is 16 residues. V gave up 2 bases and J gave up 3 bases; unmatched junction bases: 9. A note on this clone: Its antigen is unidentified.

The assay was run at survey level. TCRdb keeps only in-frame clones here, not all; method: immunoSEQ multiplex PCR. The sample contains more than 30,000 clones, more than 60% of which appear only once. This sequence was found in a human donor in good health. The chain joins TRBV6-6 to TRBJ2-7, with 8 bases aligning to TRBD2. Sequenced input: CD4+ T cells from blood buffy coats. For the CDR3, the DNA is TGTGCCAGCAGTTACCCCCGTGGAAGCGGGAGCTACGAGCAGTACTTC. Translated: CASSYPRGSGSYEQYF.